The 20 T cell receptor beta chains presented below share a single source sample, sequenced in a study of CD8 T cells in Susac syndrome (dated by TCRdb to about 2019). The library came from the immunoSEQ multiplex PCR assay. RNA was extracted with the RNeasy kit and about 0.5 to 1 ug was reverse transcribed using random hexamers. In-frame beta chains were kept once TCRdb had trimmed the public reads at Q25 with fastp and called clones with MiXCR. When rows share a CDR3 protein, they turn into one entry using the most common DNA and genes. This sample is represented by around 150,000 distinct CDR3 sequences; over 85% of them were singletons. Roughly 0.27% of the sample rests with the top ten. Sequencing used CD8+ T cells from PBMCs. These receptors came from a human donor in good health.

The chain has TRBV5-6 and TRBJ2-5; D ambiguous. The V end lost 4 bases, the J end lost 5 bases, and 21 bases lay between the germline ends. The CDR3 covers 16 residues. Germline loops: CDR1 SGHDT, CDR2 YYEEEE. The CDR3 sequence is CASSPDPNGVGETQYF. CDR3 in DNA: TGTGCCAGCAGCCCGGACCCGAATGGGGTCGGGGAGACCCAGTACTTC.

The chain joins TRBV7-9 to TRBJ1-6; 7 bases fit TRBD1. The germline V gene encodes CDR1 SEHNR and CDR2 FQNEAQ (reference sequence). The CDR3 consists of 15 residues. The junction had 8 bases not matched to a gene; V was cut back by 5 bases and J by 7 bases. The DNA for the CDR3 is TGTGCCAGCAGCCCTGTCCAGGGGGGGAATTCACCCCTCCACTTT. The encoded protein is CASSPVQGGNSPLHF.

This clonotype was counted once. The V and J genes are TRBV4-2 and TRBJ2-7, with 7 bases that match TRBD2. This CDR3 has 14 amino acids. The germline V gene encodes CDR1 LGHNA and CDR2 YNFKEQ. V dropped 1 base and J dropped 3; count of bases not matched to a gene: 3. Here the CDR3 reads CASSQVASGYEQYF. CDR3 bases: TGTGCCAGCAGCCAAGTGGCTAGCGGCTACGAGCAGTACTTC.

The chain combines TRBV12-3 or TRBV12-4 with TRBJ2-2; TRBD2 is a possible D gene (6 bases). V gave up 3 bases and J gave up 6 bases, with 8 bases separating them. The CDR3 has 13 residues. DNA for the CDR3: TGTGCCAGCAGTTTTTGGGACTCCGGGGAGCTGTTTTTT. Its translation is CASSFWDSGELFF.

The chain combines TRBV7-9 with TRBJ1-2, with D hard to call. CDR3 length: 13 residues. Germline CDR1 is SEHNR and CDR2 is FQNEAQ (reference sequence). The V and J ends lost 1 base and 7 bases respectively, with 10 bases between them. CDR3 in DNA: TGTGCCAGCAGCTTAGACTTGGTTCCTGGCTACACCTTC. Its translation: CASSLDLVPGYTF.

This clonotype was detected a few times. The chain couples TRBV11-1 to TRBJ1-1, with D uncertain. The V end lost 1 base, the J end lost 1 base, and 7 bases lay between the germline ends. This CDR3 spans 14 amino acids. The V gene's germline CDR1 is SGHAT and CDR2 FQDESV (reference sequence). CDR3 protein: CASSLGLGNTEAFF. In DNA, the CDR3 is TGTGCCAGCAGCTTAGGATTGGGGAACACTGAAGCTTTCTTT. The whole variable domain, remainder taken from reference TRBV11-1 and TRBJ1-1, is EAEVAQSPRYKITEKSQAVAFWCDPISGHATLYWYRQILGQGPELLVQFQDESVVDDSQLPKDRFSAERLKGVDSTLKIQPAELGDSAMYLCASSLGLGNTEAFFGQGTRLTVV.

The chain's CDR3 is CASSFISSYNEQFF. The CDR3 DNA sequence: TGTGCCAGCAGTTTCATAAGCTCCTACAATGAGCAGTTCTTC. The chain recombines TRBV27 with TRBJ2-1; D gene uncertain. The length of the CDR3 is 14 residues. Trimming took off 3 bases at V and 0 bases at J, with 6 bases between the two ends. The germline V gene encodes CDR1 MNHEY and CDR2 SMNVEV (reference sequence).

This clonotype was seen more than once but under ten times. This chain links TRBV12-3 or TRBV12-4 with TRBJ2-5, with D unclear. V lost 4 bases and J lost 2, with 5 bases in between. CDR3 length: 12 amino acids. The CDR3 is CASSSGQETQYF. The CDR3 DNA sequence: TGTGCCAGCAGTTCGGGTCAAGAGACCCAGTACTTC.

This CDR3 reads CASREPGPHLDNEQFF. The CDR3 coding sequence is TGTGCCAGCAGAGAGCCGGGACCCCATTTGGACAATGAGCAGTTCTTC. J is TRBJ2-1 and V is TRBV7-9; D assignment may be TRBD1 or TRBD2 (5 bases each). The CDR3 totals 16 residues. V was cut by 6 bases and J by 5 bases, with 20 bases left in between. Germline V gives CDR1 SEHNR, CDR2 FQNEAQ (reference sequence).

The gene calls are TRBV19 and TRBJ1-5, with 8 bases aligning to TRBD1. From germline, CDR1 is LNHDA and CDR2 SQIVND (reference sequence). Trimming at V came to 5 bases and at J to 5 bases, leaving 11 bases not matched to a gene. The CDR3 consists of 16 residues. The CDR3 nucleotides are TGTGCCAGTAGTCACGGCAGGGGGCTAATTTATCAGCCCCAGCATTTT. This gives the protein CASSHGRGLIYQPQHF.

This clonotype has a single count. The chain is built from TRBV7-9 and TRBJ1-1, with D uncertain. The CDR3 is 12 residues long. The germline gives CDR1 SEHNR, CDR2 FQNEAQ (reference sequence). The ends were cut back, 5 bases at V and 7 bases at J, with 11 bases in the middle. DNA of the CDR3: TGTGCCAGCAGCGGCAGTAAATATGAAGCTTTCTTT. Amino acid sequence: CASSGSKYEAFF.

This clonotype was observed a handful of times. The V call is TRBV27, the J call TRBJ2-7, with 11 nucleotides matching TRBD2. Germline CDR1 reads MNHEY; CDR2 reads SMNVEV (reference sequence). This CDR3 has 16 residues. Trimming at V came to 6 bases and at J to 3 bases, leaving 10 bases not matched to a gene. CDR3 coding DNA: TGTGCCAGCAGACTAGCGGGGGACGGTCAAATCTACGAGCAGTACTTC. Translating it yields CASRLAGDGQIYEQYF.

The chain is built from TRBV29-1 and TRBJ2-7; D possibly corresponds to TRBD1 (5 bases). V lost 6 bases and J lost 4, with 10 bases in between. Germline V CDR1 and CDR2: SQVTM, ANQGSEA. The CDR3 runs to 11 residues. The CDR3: CSVVQAYEQYF. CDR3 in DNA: TGCAGCGTCGTACAGGCATACGAGCAGTACTTC.

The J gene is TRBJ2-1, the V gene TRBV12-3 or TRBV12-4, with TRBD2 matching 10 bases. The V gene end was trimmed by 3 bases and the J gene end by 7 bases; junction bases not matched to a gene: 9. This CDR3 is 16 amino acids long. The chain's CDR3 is CASSFIIAGGGNEQFF. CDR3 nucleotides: TGTGCCAGCAGTTTCATCATAGCGGGAGGTGGGAATGAGCAGTTCTTC.

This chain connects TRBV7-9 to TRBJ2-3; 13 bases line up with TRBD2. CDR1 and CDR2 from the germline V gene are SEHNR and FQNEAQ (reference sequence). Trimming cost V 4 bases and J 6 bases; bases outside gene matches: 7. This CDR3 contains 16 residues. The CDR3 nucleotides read TGTGCCAGCAGCTGGACGGGACTAGCGGGACCCGATACGCAGTATTTT. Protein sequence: CASSWTGLAGPDTQYF.

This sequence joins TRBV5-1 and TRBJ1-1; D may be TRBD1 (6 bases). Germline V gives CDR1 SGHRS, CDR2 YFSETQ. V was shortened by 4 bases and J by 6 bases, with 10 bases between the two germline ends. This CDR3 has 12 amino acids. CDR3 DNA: TGCGCCAGCAGCGGGGACAATCCTGAAGCTTTCTTT. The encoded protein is CASSGDNPEAFF.

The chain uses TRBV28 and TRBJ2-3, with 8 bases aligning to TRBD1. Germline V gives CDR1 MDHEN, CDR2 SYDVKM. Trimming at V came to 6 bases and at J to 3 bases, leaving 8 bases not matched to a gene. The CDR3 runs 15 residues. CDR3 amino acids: CASRGDRRLTDTQYF. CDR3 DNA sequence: TGTGCCAGCAGGGGGGACAGGAGACTAACAGATACGCAGTATTTT.

The CDR3 nucleotides read TGTGCCAGCACCCCGACAGGGGGTTACTATGGCTACACCTTC. Translated, it gives CASTPTGGYYGYTF. V usage is TRBV27 and J usage is TRBJ1-2, with 9 bases lining up with TRBD1. This CDR3 region has 14 residues. Germline V gene data show CDR1 as MNHEY and CDR2 as SMNVEV (reference sequence). Trimming cost V 7 bases and J 3 bases; bases outside gene matches: 6.

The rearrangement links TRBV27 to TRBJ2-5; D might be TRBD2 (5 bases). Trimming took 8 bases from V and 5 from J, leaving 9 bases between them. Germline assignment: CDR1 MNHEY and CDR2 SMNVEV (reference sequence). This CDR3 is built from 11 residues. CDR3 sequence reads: CASGRRETQYF. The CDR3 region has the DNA TGTGCCAGCGGCAGGAGGGAGACCCAGTACTTC.

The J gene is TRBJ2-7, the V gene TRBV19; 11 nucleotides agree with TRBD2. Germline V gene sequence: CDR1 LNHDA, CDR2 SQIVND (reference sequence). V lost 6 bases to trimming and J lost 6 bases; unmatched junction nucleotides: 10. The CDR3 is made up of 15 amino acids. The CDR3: CASSAGLAGFAEQYF. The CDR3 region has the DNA TGTGCCAGTAGCGCTGGACTAGCGGGCTTCGCCGAGCAGTACTTC.